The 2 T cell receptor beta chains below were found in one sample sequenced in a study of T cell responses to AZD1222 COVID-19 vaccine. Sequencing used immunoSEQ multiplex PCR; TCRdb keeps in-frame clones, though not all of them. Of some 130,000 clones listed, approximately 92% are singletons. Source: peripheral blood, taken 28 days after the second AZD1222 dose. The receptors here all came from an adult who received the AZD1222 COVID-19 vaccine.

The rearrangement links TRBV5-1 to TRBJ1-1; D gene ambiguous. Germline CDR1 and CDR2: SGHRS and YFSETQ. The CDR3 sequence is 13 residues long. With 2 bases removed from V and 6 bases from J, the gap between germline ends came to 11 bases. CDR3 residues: CASSFSPPAEAFF. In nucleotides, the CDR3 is TGCGCCAGCAGCTTCAGCCCCCCCGCTGAAGCTTTCTTT. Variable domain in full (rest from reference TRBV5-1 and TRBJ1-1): KAGVTQTPRYLIKTRGQQVTLSCSPISGHRSVSWYQQTPGQGLQFLFEYFSETQRNKGNFPGRFSGRQFSNSRSEMNVSTLELGDSALYLCASSFSPPAEAFFGQGTRLTVV.

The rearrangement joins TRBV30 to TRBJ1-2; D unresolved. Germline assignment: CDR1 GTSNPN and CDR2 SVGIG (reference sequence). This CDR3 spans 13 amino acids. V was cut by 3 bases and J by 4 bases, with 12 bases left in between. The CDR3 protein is CAWSESSSYGYTF. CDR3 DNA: TGTGCCTGGAGCGAATCCTCTTCCTATGGCTACACCTTC.